This TCR beta chain is drawn from a study of T cells after yellow fever vaccination. About the research overall: SMART-Seq v4 Ultra Low Input served to prepare low-cell-number fractions. Findings and caveats of the study: Researchers cautioned that FACS-sorted repertoires could harbor abundant clonotypes contaminating from the bulk population.

This clonotype turned up a few times. Its antigen is as yet unknown. TCRdb analysed the 5' RACE reads with MiXCR anew, one entry per CDR3 protein. Of around 50,000 distinct CDR3 sequences detected, roughly 7.5% appear once; the ten largest clones hold over 25%. This sequence was found in a man aged 18 to 30 who received the YFV17D yellow fever vaccine. The sequences come from CD8+ T cells sorted from PBMCs, collected approximately 15 days after the first yellow fever vaccination.

The CDR3 spells CASSRGQLNSPLHF. The CDR3 DNA sequence: TGTGCCAGCAGCCGGGGACAGCTTAATTCACCCCTCCACTTT. The chain couples TRBV7-2 to TRBJ1-6; 7 bases agree with TRBD1. V lost 5 bases and J lost 6; bases outside the gene matches: 4. The CDR3 extends over 14 amino acids. Germline V gene sequence: CDR1 SGHTA, CDR2 FQGNSA.